Listed below are T cell receptor beta chains from one sample, sequenced in a study of T cell responses to AZD1222 COVID-19 vaccine. Sequencing used immunoSEQ multiplex PCR; TCRdb keeps in-frame clones, though not all of them. This sample yields 120,000 or so clones, of which more than 70% are seen a single time; approximately 5% belongs to the top ten. The input for sequencing was peripheral blood, taken on day 0 of AZD1222 vaccination. These TCRs come from an adult in good health. The CDR3 runs from the conserved cysteine through the conserved F or W. A D gene is named only where the DNA matches it firmly. Clone size is not always given. Where it is, it says once, few, many or a class for expanded clones.

clone_size: -
d_call: -
j_call: TRBJ2-1
v_call: TRBV21-1
cdr3_aa: CASSKVGDGSSYNEQFF
cdr3_nt: -

clone_size: -
d_call: TRBD1
j_call: TRBJ2-2
v_call: TRBV7-9
cdr3_aa: CASSQPGQSGTGELFF
cdr3_nt: TGTGCCAGCAGCCAACCGGGACAGTCGGGCACCGGGGAGCTGTTTTTT

clone_size: -
d_call: -
j_call: TRBJ2-3
v_call: TRBV18
cdr3_aa: CASSPGDTMQYF
cdr3_nt: TGTGCCAGCTCACCTGGGGACACCATGCAGTATTTT

clone_size: -
d_call: -
j_call: TRBJ1-1
v_call: TRBV19
cdr3_aa: CASSIGRNTEAFF
cdr3_nt: TGTGCCAGTAGTATAGGCCGGAACACTGAAGCTTTCTTT

clone_size: once
d_call: -
j_call: TRBJ1-2
v_call: TRBV12-3/TRBV12-4
cdr3_aa: CASSWTGYGYTF
cdr3_nt: TGTGCCAGCAGTTGGACGGGATATGGCTACACCTTC

clone_size: -
d_call: -
j_call: TRBJ2-3
v_call: TRBV7-2
cdr3_aa: CASSLGFGQGSDTQYF
cdr3_nt: TGTGCCAGCAGCTTAGGCTTTGGGCAGGGATCAGATACGCAGTATTTT

clone_size: -
d_call: TRBD2
j_call: TRBJ2-5
v_call: TRBV7-8
cdr3_aa: CASSSSGGGETQYF
cdr3_nt: TGTGCCAGCAGCTCCTCGGGAGGGGGGGAGACCCAGTACTTC

clone_size: many
d_call: TRBD1
j_call: TRBJ1-1
v_call: TRBV7-8
cdr3_aa: CASSPLPGQEDTEAFF
cdr3_nt: TGTGCCAGCAGCCCGCTACCGGGACAGGAGGACACTGAAGCTTTCTTT

clone_size: -
d_call: -
j_call: TRBJ1-5
v_call: TRBV4-3
cdr3_aa: CASSDGELAPQHF
cdr3_nt: TGCGCCAGCAGCGATGGGGAATTGGCCCCCCAGCATTTT

clone_size: -
d_call: -
j_call: TRBJ1-1
v_call: TRBV5-1
cdr3_aa: CASSSGPSNTEAFF
cdr3_nt: TGCGCCAGCAGCTCGGGACCATCGAACACTGAAGCTTTCTTT

clone_size: -
d_call: -
j_call: TRBJ1-2
v_call: TRBV29-1
cdr3_aa: CSVEVLESIGYTF
cdr3_nt: TGCAGCGTTGAAGTGTTGGAGTCAATTGGCTACACCTTC

clone_size: -
d_call: TRBD1
j_call: TRBJ2-1
v_call: TRBV5-1
cdr3_aa: CASSSTGGSLNEQFF
cdr3_nt: TGCGCCAGCAGCTCTACAGGGGGGTCTCTAAATGAGCAGTTCTTC

clone_size: -
d_call: -
j_call: TRBJ1-4
v_call: TRBV5-1
cdr3_aa: CASSYTGQIATNEKLFF
cdr3_nt: TGCGCCAGCAGCTATACGGGACAAATCGCAACTAATGAAAAACTGTTTTTT

clone_size: -
d_call: -
j_call: TRBJ1-5
v_call: TRBV6-1
cdr3_aa: CASSEAPSTWVRPQHF
cdr3_nt: TGTGCCAGCAGTGAAGCACCGTCGACATGGGTACGGCCCCAGCATTTT

clone_size: -
d_call: TRBD2
j_call: TRBJ2-1
v_call: TRBV10-3
cdr3_aa: CASHGGVSDEQFF
cdr3_nt: TGTGCCTCTCACGGGGGGGTTTCCGATGAGCAGTTCTTC

clone_size: -
d_call: -
j_call: TRBJ1-1
v_call: TRBV3-1/TRBV3-2
cdr3_aa: CASSQEGMKAFF
cdr3_nt: TGTGCCAGCAGCCAAGAGGGCATGAAAGCTTTCTTT

clone_size: -
d_call: TRBD1
j_call: TRBJ2-2
v_call: TRBV19
cdr3_aa: CASSIDRGRADTGELFF
cdr3_nt: TGTGCCAGTAGTATAGACAGGGGGCGAGCGGACACCGGGGAGCTGTTTTTT

clone_size: -
d_call: TRBD2
j_call: TRBJ2-3
v_call: TRBV19
cdr3_aa: CASSIRASGDLTDTQYF
cdr3_nt: TGTGCCAGTAGTATTAGGGCTAGCGGGGACCTCACAGATACGCAGTATTTT

clone_size: -
d_call: -
j_call: TRBJ1-2
v_call: TRBV15
cdr3_aa: CATSRGVAYGYTF
cdr3_nt: TGTGCCACCAGCAGAGGGGTTGCCTATGGCTACACCTTC

clone_size: -
d_call: -
j_call: TRBJ1-5
v_call: TRBV2
cdr3_aa: CASRRGNQPQHF
cdr3_nt: TGTGCCAGCAGGAGGGGTAATCAGCCCCAGCATTTT

clone_size: -
d_call: TRBD1
j_call: TRBJ1-6
v_call: TRBV19
cdr3_aa: CASTTGGNAYNSPLHF
cdr3_nt: TGTGCCAGTACGACAGGGGGGAATGCCTATAATTCACCCCTCCACTTT

clone_size: -
d_call: -
j_call: TRBJ1-2
v_call: TRBV10-3
cdr3_aa: CAITRDTVNYGYTF
cdr3_nt: TGTGCCATCACCAGGGACACCGTTAACTATGGCTACACCTTC

clone_size: -
d_call: -
j_call: TRBJ1-2
v_call: TRBV6-6
cdr3_aa: CASSYGGNNDGYTF
cdr3_nt: TGTGCCAGCAGTTACGGGGGTAACAACGATGGCTACACCTTC

clone_size: -
d_call: -
j_call: TRBJ1-4
v_call: TRBV28
cdr3_aa: CASSPTRSTNEKLFF
cdr3_nt: TGTGCCAGCAGCCCCACGAGATCAACTAATGAAAAACTGTTTTTT

clone_size: -
d_call: -
j_call: TRBJ1-4
v_call: TRBV7-5
cdr3_aa: CARSRGTAATNEKLFF
cdr3_nt: TGTGCCAGAAGCCGAGGGACAGCTGCAACTAATGAAAAACTGTTTTTT

clone_size: -
d_call: -
j_call: TRBJ2-1
v_call: TRBV7-3
cdr3_aa: CASSLETGASLTYNEQFF
cdr3_nt: TGTGCCAGCAGCTTAGAAACGGGGGCAAGCCTCACCTACAATGAGCAGTTCTTC

clone_size: -
d_call: TRBD1
j_call: TRBJ1-5
v_call: TRBV4-2
cdr3_aa: CASSQDVGQTYSNQPQHF
cdr3_nt: TGTGCCAGCAGCCAAGATGTGGGACAGACCTATAGCAATCAGCCCCAGCATTTT

clone_size: -
d_call: TRBD1
j_call: TRBJ2-5
v_call: TRBV6-6
cdr3_aa: CASSPTTGEETQYF
cdr3_nt: TGTGCCAGCAGCCCAACCACAGGGGAAGAGACCCAGTACTTC

clone_size: -
d_call: -
j_call: TRBJ1-6
v_call: TRBV5-5
cdr3_aa: CASSHDTSSYNSPLHF
cdr3_nt: TGTGCCAGCAGCCATGACACAAGCTCCTATAATTCACCCCTCCACTTT

clone_size: -
d_call: TRBD1
j_call: TRBJ2-7
v_call: TRBV3-1/TRBV3-2
cdr3_aa: CASSQDRGTVLYEQYF
cdr3_nt: TGTGCCAGCAGCCAAGATAGGGGGACAGTGTTATACGAGCAGTACTTC

clone_size: once
d_call: TRBD1
j_call: TRBJ2-1
v_call: TRBV5-4
cdr3_aa: CASSPDRGLYNEQFF
cdr3_nt: TGTGCCAGCAGCCCCGACAGGGGGCTCTACAATGAGCAGTTCTTC

clone_size: -
d_call: -
j_call: TRBJ2-3
v_call: TRBV7-9
cdr3_aa: CASRSSTDTQYF
cdr3_nt: TGTGCCAGCAGATCAAGCACAGATACGCAGTATTTT

clone_size: few
d_call: -
j_call: TRBJ2-2
v_call: TRBV20-1
cdr3_aa: CSASKSPSNTGELFF
cdr3_nt: TGCAGTGCTAGTAAATCTCCCTCGAACACCGGGGAGCTGTTTTTT

clone_size: few
d_call: TRBD1
j_call: TRBJ1-2
v_call: TRBV2
cdr3_aa: CASSEVTGGDGYTF
cdr3_nt: TGTGCCAGCAGTGAAGTGACAGGGGGCGATGGCTACACCTTC

clone_size: few
d_call: -
j_call: TRBJ1-2
v_call: TRBV5-4
cdr3_aa: CASSLVGAGGYTF
cdr3_nt: TGTGCCAGCAGCTTGGTAGGGGCAGGCGGCTACACCTTC

clone_size: once
d_call: -
j_call: TRBJ2-1
v_call: TRBV5-1
cdr3_aa: CASSVGTWGPGEQFF
cdr3_nt: TGCGCCAGCAGCGTGGGTACGTGGGGCCCGGGGGAGCAGTTCTTC